One sample yielded the 25 T cell receptor beta chains listed below, sequenced in a study of control samples from healthy donors and cancer patients. Libraries were prepared by immunoSEQ multiplex PCR; TCRdb keeps only in-frame clonotypes and omits some of them. This table has 130,000 to 150,000 clones, 93% appearing once. The sequencing sample was made of blood. The receptors stem from a young man in good health.

This chain uses TRBV10-3 with TRBJ1-2; 7 positions match TRBD1. CDR1 is ENHRY and CDR2 is SYGVKD in the germline V gene. The CDR3 sequence is 14 residues long. J lost 4 bases, V lost 2 bases, and 4 bases had no gene match. The CDR3 nucleotides read TGTGCCATCAGTGAGGACAGGGAGGTCTATGGCTACACCTTC. Translating gives CAISEDREVYGYTF.

The V call is TRBV5-5, the J call TRBJ2-5; 13 bases line up with TRBD2. The CDR3 has 16 residues. Germline CDR1 and CDR2: SGHKS and YYEKEE (reference sequence). J was trimmed by 4 bases and V by 4 bases; bases with no gene match: 7. For the CDR3, the DNA is TGTGCCAGCAGCATCGGACTAGCGGGAGTTGCAGAGACCCAGTACTTC. Residues: CASSIGLAGVAETQYF.

The rearrangement links TRBV9 to TRBJ2-1, with 7 nucleotides matching TRBD2. J lost 10 bases, V lost 6 bases, and 13 bases had no gene match. From germline, CDR1 is SGDLS and CDR2 YYNGEE. The CDR3 spans 14 residues. Here the CDR3 reads CASNEGREMEEQFF. CDR3 DNA sequence: TGTGCCAGCAATGAAGGGCGGGAGATGGAAGAGCAGTTCTTC.

The chain is built from TRBV7-2 and TRBJ1-2; D not certain. Germline V CDR1 and CDR2: SGHTA, FQGNSA. The CDR3 is 15 residues long. The ends were cut back, 4 bases at V and 2 bases at J, with 14 bases in the middle. The CDR3 region is CASSSQSTVNYGYTF. The CDR3 DNA sequence: TGTGCCAGCAGCTCACAATCTACAGTCAACTATGGCTACACCTTC. Variable domain in full (rest from reference TRBV7-2 and TRBJ1-2): GAGVSQSPSNKVTEKGKDVELRCDPISGHTALYWYRQSLGQGLEFLIYFQGNSAPDKSGLPSDRFSAERTGGSVSTLTIQRTQQEDSAVYLCASSSQSTVNYGYTFGSGTRLTVV.

This clone was seen a handful of times. V and J are TRBV6-5 and TRBJ1-5; 7 bases are a match to TRBD1. The ends lost 6 bases at V and 0 bases at J; junction bases unmatched: 5. In germline, CDR1 is MNHEY, CDR2 SVGAGI. There are 15 residues in the CDR3. In DNA form, the CDR3 reads TGTGCCAGCAGCTTACAGGGGTATAGCAATCAGCCCCAGCATTTT. Residues: CASSLQGYSNQPQHF.

This clone has just one count. This sequence joins TRBV19 and TRBJ1-5, with D unresolved. The germline V gene has CDR1 LNHDA and CDR2 SQIVND (reference sequence). Between the trimmed V and J ends, which lost 3 bases and 0 bases, there was a span of 9 bases. CDR3 length: 15 amino acids. CDR3 DNA sequence: TGTGCCAGTAGTATGACCCCCGATAGCAATCAGCCCCAGCATTTT. This encodes CASSMTPDSNQPQHF.

The chain recombines TRBV28 with TRBJ1-5; D remains ambiguous. Between the trimmed V and J ends, which lost 3 bases and 6 bases, there was a span of 12 bases. Per germline, CDR1 MDHEN and CDR2 SYDVKM. The CDR3 runs to 14 residues. The CDR3 DNA follows: TGTGCCAGCAGTTTGTCCTCTAGACTTCAGCCCCAGCATTTT. Encoded protein: CASSLSSRLQPQHF.

This clone was seen many times. Within the sample, other DNA sequences also encode this same CDR3. The chain carries TRBV4-1 and TRBJ2-1, with 7 bases aligning to TRBD1. J was trimmed by 4 bases and V by 1 base; bases with no gene match: 7. This CDR3 has 16 residues. Germline loops: CDR1 MGHRA, CDR2 YSYEKL. This CDR3 is CASSQVRDSYYNEQFF. Written as DNA, the CDR3 is TGCGCCAGCAGCCAAGTCCGGGACAGTTATTACAATGAGCAGTTCTTC.

This rearrangement joins TRBV2 to TRBJ1-1, with 9 positions matching TRBD1. This CDR3 region has 13 residues. CDR1 is SNHLY and CDR2 is FYNNEI in the germline V gene. Unmatched junction bases numbered 9, after V lost 10 bases and J lost 6 bases. DNA for the CDR3: TGTGCCACCAGGGACAGGGTATCTGCTGAAGCTTTCTTT. Protein product: CATRDRVSAEAFF.

The CDR3 nucleotides are TGTGCCAGCAGCCGACAGGGGGGCCCAAATGAAAAACTGTTTTTT. Protein: CASSRQGGPNEKLFF. This rearrangement joins TRBV6-5 to TRBJ1-4, with 9 bases identical to TRBD1. Germline trimming cut 6 bases from V and 5 bases from J; bases unmatched to any gene: 7. The CDR3 has 15 amino acids. The germline V gene has CDR1 MNHEY and CDR2 SVGAGI.

The rearrangement joins TRBV3-1 (or the pseudogene TRBV3-2) to TRBJ2-7; a weak D match, TRBD1 (6 bases). The ends were cut back, 1 base at V and 5 bases at J, with 15 bases in the middle. Per germline, CDR1 LGHDT and CDR2 YNNKEL (reference sequence). The CDR3 totals 15 residues. The chain's CDR3 is CASSQVLHRDNEQYF. Here the CDR3 DNA reads TGTGCCAGCAGCCAAGTTTTGCACAGGGACAACGAGCAGTACTTC.

The gene calls are TRBV21-1 and TRBJ2-1. TRBV21-1 is listed as a pseudogene. There are 16 residues in the CDR3. The CDR3 DNA follows: TGTGCCAGCAGCAAAGCCTCAGGGAGCTCCTACAATGAGCAGTTCTTC. As protein: CASSKASGSSYNEQFF.

The chain has TRBV6-1 and TRBJ1-2; 7 nucleotides line up with TRBD1. The junction had 0 bases not matched to a gene; V was cut back by 3 bases and J by 5 bases. The CDR3 sequence is 12 residues long. From germline, CDR1 is MNHNS and CDR2 SASEGT. CDR3 amino acids: CASSDRGYGYTF. CDR3 DNA: TGTGCCAGCAGTGACAGGGGGTATGGCTACACCTTC.

The chain couples TRBV19 to TRBJ1-2; D is perhaps TRBD1 (6 bases). CDR1 and CDR2 (germline): LNHDA, SQIVND (reference sequence). This CDR3 is 12 amino acids long. Trimming cost V 5 bases and J 6 bases, with 10 bases left between them. The CDR3 DNA reads TGTGCCAGTAGTGAGAGGGACAATGGCTACACCTTC. Protein sequence: CASSERDNGYTF.

CDR3 DNA: TGTGCCAGCAGCCCCGATGGACGGGGATCGGAGTATGGCTACACCTTC. This translates into CASSPDGRGSEYGYTF. The chain is built from TRBV9 and TRBJ1-2; D call uncertain. V dropped 4 bases and J dropped 5 bases, with 21 bases sitting between them. The CDR3 has 16 amino acids. In germline, CDR1 is SGDLS, CDR2 YYNGEE.

V usage is TRBV30 and J usage is TRBJ2-7; TRBD1 might be the D (6 bases). The germline gives CDR1 GTSNPN, CDR2 SVGIG (reference sequence). Between the trimmed V and J ends, which lost 4 bases and 3 bases, there was a span of 22 bases. CDR3 length: 16 residues. CDR3 region: CAWNKFDRQSGYEQYF. CDR3 sequence (DNA): TGTGCCTGGAACAAATTCGACAGGCAATCGGGCTACGAGCAGTACTTC.

The chain employs TRBV24-1 and TRBJ2-3, with 7 nucleotides matching TRBD1. The trim removed 9 bases at V and 3 bases at J, leaving 11 bases unmatched. Germline V gives CDR1 KGHDR, CDR2 SFDVKD. The CDR3 consists of 15 residues. The CDR3 bases are TGTGCCACCTCAGGGAACAGGGGCGGGACAGATACGCAGTATTTT. Amino acid sequence: CATSGNRGGTDTQYF.

The chain recombines TRBV7-8 with TRBJ2-1, with D tentatively TRBD2 (6 bases). The CDR3 contains 12 residues. The germline CDR1 and CDR2 sequences are SGHVS and FQNEAQ. V was clipped by 5 bases and J by 9 bases, with 11 bases between them. The CDR3 nucleotides are TGTGCCAGCAGCCCGACTAGGGGTGAGCAGTTCTTC. Protein sequence: CASSPTRGEQFF.

The DNA for the CDR3 is TGTGCCAGCAGTCCCGGTGGGCCCTTAGGCAGCAATCAGCCCCAGCATTTT. Encoded protein: CASSPGGPLGSNQPQHF. The J gene is TRBJ1-5, the V gene TRBV27; D remains unclear. Germline values: CDR1 MNHEY, CDR2 SMNVEV (reference sequence). V was clipped by 5 bases and J by 1 base, with 18 bases between them. CDR3 size: 17 residues.

The chain recombines TRBV29-1 with TRBJ2-7; D perhaps matches TRBD1 (6 bases). The germline V gene has CDR1 SQVTM and CDR2 ANQGSEA. V lost 6 bases and J lost 3, with 18 bases in between. The CDR3 covers 14 residues. CDR3 bases: TGCAGCGTAGGACAGCCAAGGGGGAACTACGAGCAGTACTTC. It yields the protein CSVGQPRGNYEQYF.

This clone was counted once. The V gene is TRBV7-8, the J gene TRBJ1-6, with D maybe TRBD1 (5 bases). This CDR3 is 15 amino acids long. The V and J ends lost 1 base and 3 bases respectively, with 7 bases between them. Germline assignment: CDR1 SGHVS and CDR2 FQNEAQ. The chain's CDR3 is CASSLGQGYNSPLHF. The CDR3 DNA sequence: TGTGCCAGCAGCTTAGGTCAGGGCTATAATTCACCCCTCCACTTT.

The chain carries TRBV6-6 and TRBJ1-2; D ambiguous. V lost 6 bases, J lost 8 bases, and 13 bases lay in between. This CDR3 has 12 residues. Germline V gene lookup returns CDR1 MNHNY and CDR2 SVGAGI (reference sequence). The CDR3, as DNA: TGTGCCAGCAGCTATCTCAAAAGCGGCTACACCTTC. Its translation is CASSYLKSGYTF.

The chain links TRBV6-2 or TRBV6-3 to TRBJ2-4; D is perhaps TRBD1 (5 bases). The V and J ends lost 0 bases and 3 bases respectively, with 15 bases between them. The CDR3 loop spans 17 amino acids. Germline CDR1 is MNHEY and CDR2 is SVGEGT. CDR3 in DNA: TGTGCCAGCAGTTACTCGAGTAGAGGAAGGGGCAAAAACATTCAGTACTTC. Its protein product is CASSYSSRGRGKNIQYF.

The CDR3 sequence is CASSQPADNSYEQYF. The CDR3 DNA follows: TGTGCCAGCAGCCAACCAGCGGACAACTCCTACGAGCAGTACTTC. The rearrangement uses TRBV4-2 and TRBJ2-7; D may be TRBD1 or TRBD2 (5 bases each). The V end was cut by 2 bases, the J end by 0 bases, with 11 bases between. This CDR3 is built from 15 residues. Germline V gene sequence: CDR1 LGHNA, CDR2 YNFKEQ.

This chain links TRBV6-5 with TRBJ2-3, with 8 bases fitting TRBD2. The CDR3 sequence is 14 residues long. Trimming cost V 6 bases and J 4 bases; bases outside gene matches: 6. Germline CDR1 is MNHEY and CDR2 is SVGAGI. CDR3 in amino acids: CASRRGGGADTQYF. Here the CDR3 DNA reads TGTGCCAGCAGACGGGGGGGAGGGGCAGATACGCAGTATTTT.